The 28 T cell receptor beta chains below come from one sample, sequenced in a study of control samples from healthy donors and cancer patients. Some clones are missing from TCRdb's copy, which holds only in-frame ones; the method was immunoSEQ multiplex PCR. The table lists 18,000 or so clones, roughly 86% of them singletons. The sequenced material came from PBMCs. Source of these receptors: a woman between 70 and 85 years old with colorectal cancer.

J is TRBJ1-1 and V is TRBV7-2, with D perhaps matching TRBD1 (5 bases). CDR1 is SGHTA and CDR2 is FQGNSA in the germline V gene. CDR3 length: 15 residues. With 6 bases removed from V and 6 bases from J, the gap between germline ends came to 20 bases. The CDR3 sequence is CASRRTGTSGAEAFF. Written as DNA, the CDR3 is TGTGCCAGCAGACGTACCGGGACCTCAGGCGCTGAAGCTTTCTTT.

The V gene is TRBV2, the J gene TRBJ1-5; no definite D call. Germline V gene lookup returns CDR1 SNHLY and CDR2 FYNNEI. This CDR3 region has 14 residues. V shed 2 bases and J shed 2 bases, with 7 bases lying between them. In DNA form, the CDR3 reads TGTGCCAGCAGTGAAATGAGGGGCAATCAGCCCCAGCATTTT. This translates into CASSEMRGNQPQHF.

CDR3 bases: TGTGCCAGCAGCTTCTCCGGGCCCCGACCCTACGAGCAGTACTTC. Translated: CASSFSGPRPYEQYF. The chain combines TRBV5-4 with TRBJ2-7; D gene unclear. The V and J ends lost 2 bases and 2 bases respectively, with 14 bases between them. CDR3 size: 15 residues. Germline loops: CDR1 SGHNT, CDR2 YYREEE (reference sequence).

This clone was seen only once. The rearrangement uses TRBV6-5 and TRBJ1-4, with 9 positions matching TRBD1. The ends lost 4 bases at V and 8 bases at J; junction bases unmatched: 11. In germline, CDR1 is MNHEY, CDR2 SVGAGI. The CDR3 has 16 residues. DNA of the CDR3: TGTGCCAGCAGTTCAACTGGCGGGACAGGGCTCGAAAAACTGTTTTTT. This gives the protein CASSSTGGTGLEKLFF.

This clone has a single count. This chain joins TRBV2 and TRBJ1-5; D not certain. This CDR3 contains 15 residues. Trimming shortened V by 5 bases and J by 2 bases, and 13 bases separated the two germline ends. Per the germline V gene, CDR1 is SNHLY and CDR2 is FYNNEI. This CDR3 reads CASSLGAAGNQPQHF. Written as DNA, the CDR3 is TGTGCCAGCAGTCTGGGAGCCGCGGGCAATCAGCCCCAGCATTTT.

This clone was found a few times. This chain connects TRBV7-2 to TRBJ2-3; no clear D gene. Trimming removed 4 bases at V and 2 bases at J, with 10 bases between. The germline CDR1 and CDR2 sequences are SGHTA and FQGNSA. This CDR3 has 14 residues. Here the CDR3 reads CASSSRIPTDTQYF. The DNA for the CDR3 is TGTGCCAGCAGCTCCCGCATTCCCACAGATACGCAGTATTTT. The full variable domain, rest sourced from reference TRBV7-2 and TRBJ2-3, is GAGVSQSPSNKVTEKGKDVELRCDPISGHTALYWYRQSLGQGLEFLIYFQGNSAPDKSGLPSDRFSAERTGGSVSTLTIQRTQQEDSAVYLCASSSRIPTDTQYFGPGTRLTVL.

The chain combines TRBV6-2 or TRBV6-3 with TRBJ2-7, with D perhaps TRBD1 or TRBD2 (6 bases each). Trimming took off 3 bases at V and 0 bases at J, with 12 bases between the two ends. There are 15 residues in the CDR3. Germline V gene sequence: CDR1 MNHEY, CDR2 SVGEGT. DNA of the CDR3: TGTGCCAGCAGTTATGGTGGGGGGCTCTCCTACGAGCAGTACTTC. Translating it yields CASSYGGGLSYEQYF.

The chain links TRBV19 to TRBJ2-1; D possibly uses TRBD1 or TRBD2 (5 bases each). Trimming removed 3 bases from V and 0 bases from J, with 9 bases in between. CDR3 length: 15 amino acids. The germline gives CDR1 LNHDA, CDR2 SQIVND (reference sequence). DNA for the CDR3: TGTGCCAGTAGTATTGAGGGGAGCTCCTACAATGAGCAGTTCTTC. It specifies CASSIEGSSYNEQFF. Full variable domain (rest looked up from reference TRBV19 and TRBJ2-1): DGGITQSPKYLFRKEGQNVTLSCEQNLNHDAMYWYRQDPGQGLRLIYYSQIVNDFQKGDIAEGYSVSREKKESFPLTVTSAQKNPTAFYLCASSIEGSSYNEQFFGPGTRLTVL.

The chain employs TRBV9 and TRBJ2-7; TRBD2 might be the D (5 bases). Germline lookup yields CDR1 SGDLS and CDR2 YYNGEE. The CDR3 contains 14 residues. V was cut by 0 bases and J by 1 base, with 8 bases left in between. The CDR3 sequence is CASSVGWESYEQYF. The CDR3 DNA is TGTGCCAGCAGCGTAGGCTGGGAGTCCTACGAGCAGTACTTC.

The gene calls are TRBV1 and TRBJ1-2; whether TRBD1, the table's D call, matches the DNA was not checked. TRBV1 is shown as a pseudogene. The CDR3 is made up of 15 amino acids. This CDR3 is CTSSQDPGRPYGYTF. CDR3 nucleotide sequence: TGCACCAGCAGCCAAGATCCTGGCAGGCCCTATGGCTACACCTTC.

The chain uses TRBV7-2 and TRBJ2-5, with a tentative D call TRBD2 (5 bases). V gave up 2 bases and J gave up 1 base, with 5 bases separating them. There are 13 residues in the CDR3. Looked up from germline, CDR1 is SGHTA and CDR2 is FQGNSA. For the CDR3, the DNA is TGTGCCAGCAGCTTACTAGCCCAAGAGACCCAGTACTTC. Its protein product is CASSLLAQETQYF.

The rearrangement joins TRBV5-8 to TRBJ2-1; D perhaps matches TRBD2 (5 bases). V was clipped by 1 base and J by 0 bases, with 14 bases between them. From germline, CDR1 is SGHTS and CDR2 YDEGEE. The CDR3 loop spans 17 amino acids. CDR3 region: CASSLLGSRLSYNEQFF. The CDR3, as DNA: TGTGCCAGCAGCTTGTTAGGGAGTCGGCTCTCCTACAATGAGCAGTTCTTC.

V gene TRBV7-2 combines with J gene TRBJ2-5; D gene uncertain. Germline-derived CDR1 and CDR2 are SGHTA and FQGNSA. Between the trimmed V and J ends, which lost 0 bases and 5 bases, there was a span of 7 bases. This CDR3 is 13 amino acids long. The CDR3 bases are TGTGCCAGCAGCTTAGCAGTGCAGGAGACCCAGTACTTC. Translating gives CASSLAVQETQYF. The variable domain in full, completed from reference TRBV7-2 and TRBJ2-5, reads GAGVSQSPSNKVTEKGKDVELRCDPISGHTALYWYRQSLGQGLEFLIYFQGNSAPDKSGLPSDRFSAERTGGSVSTLTIQRTQQEDSAVYLCASSLAVQETQYFGPGTRLLVL.

This chain links TRBV7-9 with TRBJ2-2; the match to TRBD2 covers 10 bases. The ends lost 8 bases at V and 5 bases at J; junction bases unmatched: 17. Germline loops: CDR1 SEHNR, CDR2 FQNEAQ (reference sequence). CDR3 length equals 18 residues. CDR3 sequence: CASRPGASGSRRTGELFF. In DNA, the CDR3 is TGTGCCAGCCGCCCCGGGGCTAGCGGGAGTCGAAGGACCGGGGAGCTGTTTTTT.

The chain recombines TRBV15 with TRBJ1-2; TRBD1 agrees at 9 bases. V was pared by 0 bases and J by 5 bases, with 4 bases of the junction left unmatched. Germline assignment: CDR1 LNHNV and CDR2 YYDKDF (reference sequence). The CDR3 covers 15 residues. CDR3 nucleotides: TGTGCCACCAGCAGAGATAAGGGACAGGGATATGGCTACACCTTC. Translated: CATSRDKGQGYGYTF.

The V gene is TRBV5-5, the J gene TRBJ1-6; no firm D call. The CDR3 is 13 amino acids. Germline loops: CDR1 SGHKS, CDR2 YYEKEE (reference sequence). Trimming took off 1 base at V and 1 base at J, with 0 bases between the two ends. The CDR3 coding sequence is TGTGCCAGCAGCTTGTCCTATAATTCACCCCTCCACTTT. Its protein product is CASSLSYNSPLHF.

The rearrangement links TRBV12-3 or TRBV12-4 to TRBJ2-5; D unresolved. V lost 3 bases, J lost 3 bases, and 2 bases lay in between. The CDR3 contains 11 residues. The CDR3 DNA is TGTGCCAGCAGTTTCGAAGAGACCCAGTACTTC. Residues: CASSFEETQYF.

The chain couples TRBV12-3 or TRBV12-4 to TRBJ2-5, with 7 nucleotides matching TRBD1. The J segment lost 9 bases and the V segment lost 6 bases, leaving 10 bases of the junction unmatched. The CDR3 has 13 amino acids. In DNA, the CDR3 is TGTGCCAGCAGCTTGGACAGGACCGGGGCCCAGTACTTC. Translating it yields CASSLDRTGAQYF.

The gene calls are TRBV2 and TRBJ2-1; 8 bases fit TRBD1. Germline CDR1 SNHLY, CDR2 FYNNEI. The CDR3 loop spans 15 amino acids. J was trimmed by 0 bases and V by 4 bases; bases with no gene match: 2. CDR3 in DNA: TGTGCCAGCAGTGGAGACAGGGGCTCCTACAATGAGCAGTTCTTC. This translates into CASSGDRGSYNEQFF.

In this sample, this clone turned up a few times. The chain joins TRBV10-2 to TRBJ1-2; D perhaps matches TRBD1 (5 bases). The V and J ends lost 10 bases and 3 bases respectively, with 12 bases between them. This CDR3 has 12 residues. CDR1 is WSHSY, CDR2 SAAADI, per germline. CDR3 in amino acids: CATVRDDYGYTF. CDR3 nucleotides: TGCGCCACTGTTCGGGACGACTATGGCTACACCTTC.

V is TRBV29-1 and J is TRBJ2-7; 8 bases are shared with TRBD1. V lost 0 bases, J lost 2 bases, and 3 bases stayed unmatched. The germline gives CDR1 SQVTM, CDR2 ANQGSEA. The CDR3 is 14 residues long. The CDR3 spells CSVEEDRGPYEQYF. The CDR3 DNA reads TGCAGCGTTGAAGAAGACAGGGGTCCCTACGAGCAGTACTTC.

This chain links TRBV2 with TRBJ2-1, with 7 bases identical to TRBD2. The CDR3 extends over 19 amino acids. Unmatched junction bases numbered 24, after V lost 6 bases and J lost 7 bases. Germline CDR1 reads SNHLY; CDR2 reads FYNNEI. CDR3 in amino acids: CASREKGLPGEPTGNEQFF. The CDR3 DNA is TGTGCCAGCAGGGAGAAGGGACTACCCGGGGAACCAACTGGGAATGAGCAGTTCTTC.

The chain recombines TRBV6-5 with TRBJ1-6; unclear D gene. The ends were cut back, 7 bases at V and 7 bases at J, with 8 bases in the middle. Germline V gene data show CDR1 as MNHEY and CDR2 as SVGAGI. The CDR3 totals 12 residues. CDR3 bases: TGTGCCAGCAAGGCGCCGAATTCACCCCTCCACTTT. Amino acids: CASKAPNSPLHF.

The genes are TRBV6-2 or TRBV6-3 and TRBJ2-7; D remains unclear. This CDR3 is built from 16 residues. V was cut by 5 bases and J by 2 bases, with 19 bases left in between. Germline V gives CDR1 MNHEY, CDR2 SVGEGT. CDR3 sequence: CASSGTAVSNTYEQYF. CDR3 DNA: TGTGCCAGCAGTGGAACGGCAGTCTCAAACACCTACGAGCAGTACTTC.

This clone occurred once. The chain combines TRBV6-5 with TRBJ1-3; D gene uncertain. CDR1 MNHEY and CDR2 SVGAGI come from the germline V gene. Deletions cut 2 bases from V and 0 bases from J, with 5 bases between. The CDR3 is 14 residues long. The CDR3 loop is CASSYGPSGNTIYF. The CDR3 DNA reads TGTGCCAGCAGTTACGGGCCCTCTGGAAACACCATATATTTT.

The genes are TRBV5-1 and TRBJ2-3; tentatively, D is TRBD2 (6 bases). Trimming cost V 4 bases and J 0 bases, with 12 bases left between them. The CDR3 is made up of 15 amino acids. The germline gives CDR1 SGHRS, CDR2 YFSETQ. This chain's CDR3 is CASSAGLASTDTQYF. The CDR3 DNA follows: TGCGCCAGCAGCGCGGGACTTGCGAGCACAGATACGCAGTATTTT.

The chain links TRBV12-3 or TRBV12-4 to TRBJ1-2, with D tentatively TRBD1 (5 bases). The CDR3 has 12 amino acids. V dropped 7 bases and J dropped 8 bases, with 14 bases sitting between them. The CDR3 DNA is TGTGCCAGCACCGACGGGGCCCCGGGCTACACCTTC. It yields the protein CASTDGAPGYTF.

The chain uses TRBV5-8 and TRBJ2-1; D is possibly TRBD1 (5 bases). The ends were cut back, 0 bases at V and 2 bases at J, with 9 bases in the middle. CDR3 size: 15 residues. CDR1 and CDR2 (germline): SGHTS, YDEGEE. CDR3 coding DNA: TGTGCCAGCAGCTTGGGGCAGGGAACCTACAATGAGCAGTTCTTC. Residues: CASSLGQGTYNEQFF.